The TCR beta chain described here comes from a study of cytomegalovirus exposure and HLA in healthy donors. The PCR had 60 Vbeta and 13 Jbeta primers. TCRdb's copy holds only in-frame clones and misses some; the assay was immunoSEQ multiplex PCR. The sample shows some 170,000 clones, roughly 81% of them seen only once. CDR3 length: 14 residues. Per the germline V gene, CDR1 is MNHNY and CDR2 is SVGAGI (reference sequence). V was cut by 7 bases and J by 4 bases, with 16 bases left in between. Of note for this clone: The antigen is not known.

Findings and caveats of the study: About 87% or about 30% of the time was how often most TCR beta V segments were productive, according to an earlier analysis.

This receptor was obtained from a woman between 50 and 59 years old in good health and CMV-seronegative. The chain combines TRBV6-6 with TRBJ1-1, with D uncertain. The material sequenced was PBMCs. This chain's CDR3 is CASMAENLGTEAFF. The DNA for the CDR3 is TGTGCCAGCATGGCGGAGAACCTCGGCACTGAAGCTTTCTTT.